This T cell receptor (beta chain) was identified during a study of cytomegalovirus exposure and HLA in healthy donors. General study points: Rarity held for most TCR sequences, but there were some public TCRs that occurred in many donors.

Notes on this clone: Its matching antigen is unknown.

PCR used 60 Vbeta primers and 13 Jbeta primers. Profiled with immunoSEQ multiplex PCR; TCRdb holds only in-frame clones, not every one. Of approximately 150,000 clones in the sample, roughly 80% were seen once. Material for sequencing was PBMCs. This clonotype was sampled from a woman aged 40 to 55 in good health and CMV-seropositive.

The CDR3 coding sequence is TGTGCCAGCAGCTTAGATCTGTTTTACACTGAAGCTTTCTTT. As protein: CASSLDLFYTEAFF. The V and J genes are TRBV7-2 and TRBJ1-1; D gene ambiguous. The CDR3 runs 14 residues. Germline values: CDR1 SGHTA, CDR2 FQGNSA. V was pared by 1 base and J by 3 bases, with 9 bases between.